Below are 3 T cell receptor beta chains sequenced from a single sample in a study of T-cell reconstitution after alpha-beta-depleted transplantation in children. During its preparation, the TCRbeta library received unique molecular identifiers. Each CDR3 protein gets one entry after TCRdb re-called the PCR reads with MiXCR. The sample contains approximately 200,000 distinct CDR3 sequences, roughly 6.5% of which appear only once. Source: PBMCs, taken before TCRalphabeta/CD19-depleted stem cell transplant. The origin of the receptors is a girl under three years old with combined immunodeficiency, due to receive a stem cell transplant.

This clonotype was recorded many times. The chain combines TRBV4-3 with TRBJ2-3; D is uncertain. V dropped 2 bases and J dropped 5 bases, with 8 bases sitting between them. Germline V CDR1 and CDR2: LGHNA, YSLEER. There are 13 residues in the CDR3. The CDR3 spells CASSQHQRDTQYF. As DNA, the CDR3 is TGCGCCAGCAGCCAACATCAGAGAGATACGCAGTATTTT.

There are many counts of this clonotype. The chain couples TRBV28 to TRBJ2-7, with a tentative D call TRBD1 (6 bases). This CDR3 region has 16 residues. Trimming stripped 4 bases from V and 1 base from J, with 17 bases between. CDR1 and CDR2 from the germline V gene are MDHEN and SYDVKM. CDR3 amino acids: CASSSWVTGSSYEQYF. The CDR3, as DNA: TGTGCCAGCAGTTCGTGGGTGACAGGATCTTCCTACGAGCAGTACTTC.

This clonotype showed up many times. The V gene is TRBV7-2, the J gene TRBJ2-4; no definite D call. V lost 1 base to trimming and J lost 8 bases, with 9 bases between them. The germline V gene encodes CDR1 SGHTA and CDR2 FQGNSA. The CDR3 is 13 amino acids. The CDR3 region has the DNA TGTGCCAGCAGCTTAGAGGCGTGGGACATTCAGTACTTC. Translated: CASSLEAWDIQYF.